The 3 T cell receptor beta chains below come from one sample, sequenced in a study of cytomegalovirus exposure and HLA in healthy donors. Profiled with immunoSEQ multiplex PCR; TCRdb holds only in-frame clones, not every one. This table holds more than 100,000 clones, more than 70% found once. The sample taken for sequencing was PBMCs. Source of these receptors: a man aged 25-40 years in good health and CMV-seronegative.

The CDR3 spells CASTGGDNEKLFF. DNA of the CDR3: TGTGCCTCCACAGGGGGCGACAATGAAAAACTGTTTTTT. The rearrangement joins TRBV30 to TRBJ1-4, with 9 bases that match TRBD1. CDR3 size: 13 residues. V shed 7 bases and J 5 bases; nucleotides not matched to a gene: 5. Germline-derived CDR1 and CDR2 are GTSNPN and SVGIG (reference sequence).

CDR3 sequence: CASSAADNQPQHF. For the CDR3, the DNA is TGTGCCAGCAGCGCAGCGGACAATCAGCCCCAGCATTTT. The V gene is TRBV9, the J gene TRBJ1-5; D uncertain. In germline, CDR1 is SGDLS, CDR2 YYNGEE. V lost 3 bases, J lost 3 bases, and 7 bases lay in between. This CDR3 has 13 amino acids.

The V call is TRBV5-5, the J call TRBJ2-7, with D maybe TRBD2 (5 bases). Trimming removed 1 base from V and 2 bases from J, with 7 bases in between. The CDR3 consists of 13 residues. CDR1 and CDR2 from the germline V gene are SGHKS and YYEKEE (reference sequence). CDR3 nucleotide sequence: TGTGCCAGCAGCTTGCGGGAAGCCTACGAGCAGTACTTC. The encoded protein is CASSLREAYEQYF.